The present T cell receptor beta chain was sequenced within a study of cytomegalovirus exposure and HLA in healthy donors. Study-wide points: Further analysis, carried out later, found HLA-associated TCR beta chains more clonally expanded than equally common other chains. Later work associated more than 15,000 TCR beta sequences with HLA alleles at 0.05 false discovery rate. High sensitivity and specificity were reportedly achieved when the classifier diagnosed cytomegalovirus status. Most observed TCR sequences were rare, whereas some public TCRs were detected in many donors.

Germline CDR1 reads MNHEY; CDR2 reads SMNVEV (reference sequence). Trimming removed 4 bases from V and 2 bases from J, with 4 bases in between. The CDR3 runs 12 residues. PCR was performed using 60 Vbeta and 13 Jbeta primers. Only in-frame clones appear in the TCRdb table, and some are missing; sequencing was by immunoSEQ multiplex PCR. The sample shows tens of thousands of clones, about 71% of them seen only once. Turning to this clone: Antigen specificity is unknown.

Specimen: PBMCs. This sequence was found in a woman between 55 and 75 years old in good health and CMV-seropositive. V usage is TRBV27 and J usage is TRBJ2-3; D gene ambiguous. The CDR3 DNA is TGTGCCAGCAGTTCCTACACAGATACGCAGTATTTT. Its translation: CASSSYTDTQYF.